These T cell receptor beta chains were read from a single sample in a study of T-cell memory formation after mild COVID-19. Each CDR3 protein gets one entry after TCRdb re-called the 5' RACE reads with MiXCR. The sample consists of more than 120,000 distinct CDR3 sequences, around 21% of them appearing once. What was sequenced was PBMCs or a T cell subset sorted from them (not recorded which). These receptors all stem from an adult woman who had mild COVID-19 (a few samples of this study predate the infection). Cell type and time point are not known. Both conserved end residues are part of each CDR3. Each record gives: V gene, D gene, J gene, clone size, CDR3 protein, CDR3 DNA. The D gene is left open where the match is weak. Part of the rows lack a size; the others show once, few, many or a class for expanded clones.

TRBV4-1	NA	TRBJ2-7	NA	CASSQVIPGLLPGEQYF	TGCGCCAGCAGCCAAGTTATACCGGGACTCCTCCCGGGCGAGCAGTACTTC
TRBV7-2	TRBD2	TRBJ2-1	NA	CASSFGLAQDEQFF	TGTGCCAGCAGCTTCGGACTAGCGCAGGATGAGCAGTTCTTC
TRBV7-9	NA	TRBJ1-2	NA	CASSLGTSGPSYGYTF	TGTGCCAGCAGCTTAGGTACCTCGGGACCTAGCTATGGCTACACCTTC
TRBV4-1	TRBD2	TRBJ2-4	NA	CASSQPREGGGSRNIQYF	TGCGCCAGCAGCCAACCCAGGGAGGGCGGGGGGTCTCGGAACATTCAGTACTTC
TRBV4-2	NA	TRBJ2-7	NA	CASSQGSGSYEQYF	TGTGCCAGCAGCCAAGGTAGCGGTTCCTACGAGCAGTACTTC
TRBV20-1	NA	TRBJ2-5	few	CSASVAEAQYF	TGCAGTGCTAGTGTAGCGGAGGCCCAGTACTTC
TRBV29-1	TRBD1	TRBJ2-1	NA	CSVGQGYYNEQFF	TGCAGCGTGGGACAGGGGTATTACAATGAGCAGTTCTTC
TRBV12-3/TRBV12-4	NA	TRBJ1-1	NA	CASSLGQPLAFF	TGTGCCAGCAGCCTGGGACAACCCTTGGCTTTCTTT
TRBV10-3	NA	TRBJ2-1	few	CATATGSLNEQFF	TGTGCCACAGCCACAGGGTCCCTCAATGAGCAGTTCTTC
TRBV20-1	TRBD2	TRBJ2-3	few	CSARDTSGGTTDTQYF	TGCAGTGCTAGAGATACTAGCGGGGGGACCACAGATACGCAGTATTTT
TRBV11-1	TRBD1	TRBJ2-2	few	CASKDRGVTGELFF	TGTGCCAGCAAGGACAGGGGGGTCACCGGGGAGCTGTTTTTT
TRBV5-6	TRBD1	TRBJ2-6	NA	CASSLLLTGTGANVLTF	TGTGCCAGCAGCCTACTGTTGACAGGGACTGGGGCCAACGTCCTGACTTTC
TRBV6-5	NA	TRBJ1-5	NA	CASSPGTLGSNQPQHF	TGTGCCAGCAGTCCCGGCACACTGGGGAGCAATCAGCCCCAGCATTTT
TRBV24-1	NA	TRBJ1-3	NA	CATSEAGAAPGNTIYF	TGTGCCACCAGTGAGGCAGGGGCCGCTCCTGGAAACACCATATATTTT
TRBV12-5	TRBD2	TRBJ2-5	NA	CASGLVSGRHQETQYF	TGTGCTAGTGGTTTGGTAAGCGGGAGGCACCAAGAGACCCAGTACTTC
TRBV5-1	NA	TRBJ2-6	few	CASSLDRVSGANVLTF	TGCGCCAGCAGCTTGGACAGGGTCTCCGGGGCCAACGTCCTGACTTTC
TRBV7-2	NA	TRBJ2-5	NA	CASQSTGFQETQYF	TGTGCCAGCCAATCAACAGGATTCCAAGAGACCCAGTACTTC
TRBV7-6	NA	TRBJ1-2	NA	CASSPGGTYGYTF	TGTGCCAGCAGCCCGGGGGGTACCTATGGCTACACCTTC
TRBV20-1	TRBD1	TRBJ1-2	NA	CSARVAGGYGYTF	TGCAGTGCTAGGGTGGCAGGGGGCTATGGCTACACCTTC
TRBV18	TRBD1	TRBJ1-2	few	CASSPGARTGSGYTF	TGTGCCAGCTCACCTGGCGCTCGGACAGGGAGTGGCTACACCTTC
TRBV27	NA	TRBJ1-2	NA	CASRPLQGNYGYTF	TGTGCCAGCAGGCCCTTACAGGGAAACTATGGCTACACCTTC
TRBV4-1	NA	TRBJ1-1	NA	CASSTTVVGTEAFF	TGCGCCAGCAGCACGACCGTGGTAGGCACTGAAGCTTTCTTT
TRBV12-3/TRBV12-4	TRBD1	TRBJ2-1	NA	CASSWGQSREQFF	TGTGCCAGCAGTTGGGGACAGTCTCGGGAGCAGTTCTTC
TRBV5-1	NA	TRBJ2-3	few	CASSLGTATDTQYF	TGCGCCAGCAGCTTGGGGACAGCGACAGATACGCAGTATTTT
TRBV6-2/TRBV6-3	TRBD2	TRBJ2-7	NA	CASSEAGLVYEQYF	TGTGCCAGCAGCGAAGCGGGACTAGTGTACGAGCAGTACTTC
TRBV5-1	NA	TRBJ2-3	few	CASSISKEGDTQYF	TGCGCCAGCAGTATATCCAAGGAGGGTGATACGCAGTATTTT
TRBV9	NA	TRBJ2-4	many	CASSPGTIQYF	TGTGCCAGCAGCCCCGGAACGATTCAGTACTTC
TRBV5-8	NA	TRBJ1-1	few	CASSFTGRTEAFF	TGTGCCAGCAGCTTTACGGGGCGTACTGAAGCTTTCTTT
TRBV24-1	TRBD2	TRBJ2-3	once	CATSDPGTSGTYTQCF	TGTGCCACCAGTGATCCTGGGACTAGCGGGACCTATACGCAGTGTTTT
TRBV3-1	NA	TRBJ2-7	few	CASSRMTTTPLEQYF	TGTGCCAGCAGCCGAATGACTACAACTCCCCTCGAGCAGTACTTC
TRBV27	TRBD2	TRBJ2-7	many	CASSSNRLAGGEQYF	TGTGCCAGCAGTTCTAACCGACTAGCGGGAGGAGAGCAGTACTTC
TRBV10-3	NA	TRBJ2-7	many	CAIKQGPGDEQYF	TGTGCCATAAAACAGGGCCCAGGGGACGAGCAGTACTTC
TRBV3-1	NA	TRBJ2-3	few	CASSQDFLGGGDTQYF	TGTGCCAGCAGCCAAGATTTTCTGGGGGGCGGGGATACGCAGTATTTT
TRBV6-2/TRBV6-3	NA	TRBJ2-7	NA	CASSYSQGRWARYEQYF	TGTGCCAGCAGTTACTCTCAAGGCCGTTGGGCTAGGTACGAGCAGTACTTC
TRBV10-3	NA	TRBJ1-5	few	CAISESGPSLNQPQHF	TGTGCCATCAGTGAGTCGGGGCCAAGCCTGAATCAGCCCCAGCATTTT
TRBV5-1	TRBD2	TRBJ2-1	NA	CASSLKSGGSRSYNEQFF	TGCGCCAGCAGCTTGAAAAGCGGGGGTTCTCGCTCCTACAATGAGCAGTTCTTC
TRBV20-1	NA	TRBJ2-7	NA	CSASKRAGYEQYF	TGCAGTGCCAGTAAGCGGGCGGGCTACGAGCAGTACTTC
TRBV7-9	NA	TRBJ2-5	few	CASRDLIGETQYF	TGTGCCAGCAGAGACCTTATTGGGGAGACCCAGTACTTC
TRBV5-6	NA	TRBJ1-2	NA	CASSLELFGYGYTF	TGTGCCAGCAGCTTGGAGCTGTTCGGCTATGGCTACACCTTC
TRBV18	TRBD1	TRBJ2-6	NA	CASSRDRVLSGANVLTF	TGTGCCAGCTCACGAGACAGGGTCCTCTCTGGGGCCAACGTCCTGACTTTC
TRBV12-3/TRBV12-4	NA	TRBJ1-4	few	CASSLTSTNEKLFF	TGTGCCAGCAGTCTCACATCTACTAATGAAAAACTGTTTTTT